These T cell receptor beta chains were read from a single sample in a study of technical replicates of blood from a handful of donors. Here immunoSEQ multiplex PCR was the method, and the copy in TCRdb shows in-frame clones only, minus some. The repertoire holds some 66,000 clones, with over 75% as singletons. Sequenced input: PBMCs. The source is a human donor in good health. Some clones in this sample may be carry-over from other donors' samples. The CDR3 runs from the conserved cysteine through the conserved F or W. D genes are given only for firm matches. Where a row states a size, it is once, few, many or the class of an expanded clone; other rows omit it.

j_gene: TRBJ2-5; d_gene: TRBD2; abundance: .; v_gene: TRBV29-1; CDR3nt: TGCAGCGTTGAGCCTAGCGGGGGGGAATTTGAGACCCAGTACTTC; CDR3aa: CSVEPSGGEFETQYF
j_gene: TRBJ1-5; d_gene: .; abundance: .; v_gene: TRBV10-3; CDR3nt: TGTGCCATCAGTGACGGCAATCAGCCCCAGCATTTT; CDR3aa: CAISDGNQPQHF
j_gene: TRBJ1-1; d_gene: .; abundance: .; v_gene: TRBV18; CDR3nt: TGTGCCAGCTCATCGCAGACGGGGAACACTGAAGCTTTCTTT; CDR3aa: CASSSQTGNTEAFF
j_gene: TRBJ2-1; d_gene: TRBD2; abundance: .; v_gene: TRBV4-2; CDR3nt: TGTGCCAGCACCGGGACTAGCGGGGGGGCTACTGAGCAGTTCTTC; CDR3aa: CASTGTSGGATEQFF
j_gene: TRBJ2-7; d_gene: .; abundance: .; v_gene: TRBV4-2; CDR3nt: TGTGCCAGCAGCCAAGATAACAGCCACCTCTACGAGCAGTACTTC; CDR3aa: CASSQDNSHLYEQYF
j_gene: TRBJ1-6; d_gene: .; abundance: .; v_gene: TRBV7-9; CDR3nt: TGTGCCAGCAGCTTAGCCCGTAGCGGGGTCTCACCCCTCCACTTT; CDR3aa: CASSLARSGVSPLHF
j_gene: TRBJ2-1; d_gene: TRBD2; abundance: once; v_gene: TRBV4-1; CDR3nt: TGCGCCAGCAGCCCGGGGGGGTTCAGTGAGCAGTTCTTC; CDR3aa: CASSPGGFSEQFF
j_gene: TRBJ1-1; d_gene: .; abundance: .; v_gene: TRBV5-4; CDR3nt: TGTGCCAGCAGCCAGATGACCGACTTGAGTCGCTTGGCTTTCTTT; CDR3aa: CASSQMTDLSRLAFF
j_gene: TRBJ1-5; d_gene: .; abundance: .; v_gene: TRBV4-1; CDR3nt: TGCGCCAGCTCGACCAGGGAGGGCAATCAGCCCCAGCATTTT; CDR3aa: CASSTREGNQPQHF
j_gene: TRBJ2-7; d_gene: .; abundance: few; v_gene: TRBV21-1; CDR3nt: TGTCGAGGCAGGGGGCAGTGGGAGCAGTACTTC; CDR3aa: CRGRGQWEQYF
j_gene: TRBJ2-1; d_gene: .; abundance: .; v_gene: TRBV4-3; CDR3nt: TGCGCCAGCAGCCCGGCCGCAGGCATCAATGAGCAGTTCTTC; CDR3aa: CASSPAAGINEQFF
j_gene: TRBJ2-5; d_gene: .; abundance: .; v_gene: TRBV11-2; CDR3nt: TGTGCCAGCAGCTTAGGGGCAGAGACCCAGTACTTC; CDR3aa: CASSLGAETQYF
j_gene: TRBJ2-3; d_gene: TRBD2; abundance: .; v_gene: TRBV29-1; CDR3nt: TGCAGCGTTACACTAGCGGGCTACACAGATACGCAGTATTTT; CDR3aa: CSVTLAGYTDTQYF
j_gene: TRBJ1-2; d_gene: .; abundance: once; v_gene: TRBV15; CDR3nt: TGTGCCACCAGCCCCTGGGCACCGACTAACTATGGCTACACCTTC; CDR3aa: CATSPWAPTNYGYTF
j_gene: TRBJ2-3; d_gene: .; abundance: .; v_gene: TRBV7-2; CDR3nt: TGTGCCAGCAGCGTAACGGTGGATACGCAGTATTTT; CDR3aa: CASSVTVDTQYF
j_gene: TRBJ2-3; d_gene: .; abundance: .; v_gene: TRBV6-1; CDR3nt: TGTGCCAGCAGTGAACTGGAGCGCCTCACAGATACGCAGTATTTT; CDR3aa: CASSELERLTDTQYF
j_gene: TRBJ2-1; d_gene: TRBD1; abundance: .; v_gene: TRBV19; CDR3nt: TGTGCCAGTAGTATTTACAGGGGGCGGAATGAGCAGTTCTTC; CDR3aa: CASSIYRGRNEQFF
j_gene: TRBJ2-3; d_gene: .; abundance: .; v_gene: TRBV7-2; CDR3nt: TGTGCCAGCAGCTCCATAACCGGGTATACGCAGTATTTT; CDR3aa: CASSSITGYTQYF
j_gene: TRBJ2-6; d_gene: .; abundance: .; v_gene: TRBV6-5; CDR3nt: TGTGCCAGCAGTTACTCACGGGGGTCTGGGGCCAACGTCCTGACTTTC; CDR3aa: CASSYSRGSGANVLTF
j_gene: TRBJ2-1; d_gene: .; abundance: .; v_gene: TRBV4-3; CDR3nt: TGCGCCAGCAGCCAAGACAGGGGTTATTTCAATGAGCAGTTCTTC; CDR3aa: CASSQDRGYFNEQFF
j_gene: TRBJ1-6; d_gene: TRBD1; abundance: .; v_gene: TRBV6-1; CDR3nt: TGTGCCAGCATTCCTGACAGGGGAGAAAATTCACCCCTCCACTTT; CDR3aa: CASIPDRGENSPLHF
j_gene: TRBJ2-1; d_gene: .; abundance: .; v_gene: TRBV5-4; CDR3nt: TGTGCCAGCAGCTTAGTTGAGCCCACCGGGAGTGAGCAGTTCTTC; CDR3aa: CASSLVEPTGSEQFF
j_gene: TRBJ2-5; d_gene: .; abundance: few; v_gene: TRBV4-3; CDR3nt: TGCGCCAGCAGCCAAGATTGGCGGCTAGCTAATTTGGGTGAAGAGACCCAGTACTTC; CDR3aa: CASSQDWRLANLGEETQYF
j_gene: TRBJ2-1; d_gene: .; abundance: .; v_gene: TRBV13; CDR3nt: TGTGCCAGCAGCTTATTACTAGGTGGTGAGCAGTTCTTC; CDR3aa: CASSLLLGGEQFF
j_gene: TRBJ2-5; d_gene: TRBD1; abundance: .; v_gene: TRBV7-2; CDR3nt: TGTGCCAGCAACGGACAGGGGGAAGAGACCCAGTACTTC; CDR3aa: CASNGQGEETQYF
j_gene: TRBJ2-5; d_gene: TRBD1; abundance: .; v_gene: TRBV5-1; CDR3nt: TGCGCCAGCAGCTTGGTGACAGGGCGAGAGACCCAGTACTTC; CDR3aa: CASSLVTGRETQYF
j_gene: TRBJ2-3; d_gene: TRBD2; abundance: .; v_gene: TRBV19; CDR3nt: TGTGCCAGTAGTACGGGACTAGCGGGGCAGATACCTTGGGGAGATACGCAGTATTTT; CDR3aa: CASSTGLAGQIPWGDTQYF
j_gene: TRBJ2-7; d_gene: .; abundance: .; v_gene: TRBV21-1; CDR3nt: TGTGCCAGCAGCAAAGGCCAGCGGGAAGGGGCCGAGCAGTACTTC; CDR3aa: CASSKGQREGAEQYF
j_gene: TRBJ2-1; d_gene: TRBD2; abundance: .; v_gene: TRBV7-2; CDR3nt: TGTGCCAGCAGCCCCCGACTAGCGGGGAGTATGAGCAGTATCATCTTC; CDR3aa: CASSPRLAGSMSSIIF
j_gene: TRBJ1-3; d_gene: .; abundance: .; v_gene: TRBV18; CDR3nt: TGTGCCAGCCAGGGGACCGGAAACACCATATATTTT; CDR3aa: CASQGTGNTIYF
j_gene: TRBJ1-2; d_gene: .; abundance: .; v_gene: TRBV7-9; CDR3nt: TGTGCCACCCCATTGAGCTTCCCAAACTATGGCTACACCTTC; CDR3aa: CATPLSFPNYGYTF
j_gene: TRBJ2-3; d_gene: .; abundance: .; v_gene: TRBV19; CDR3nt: TGTGCCAGTAGTATAGGGGCGGGGACGACTAGCACAGATACGCAGTATTTT; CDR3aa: CASSIGAGTTSTDTQYF
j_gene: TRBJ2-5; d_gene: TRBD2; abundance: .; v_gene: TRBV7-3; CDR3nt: TGTGCCAGCAGCTGGAGCGGGGGGGTCGCCGAGACCCAGTACTTC; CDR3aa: CASSWSGGVAETQYF
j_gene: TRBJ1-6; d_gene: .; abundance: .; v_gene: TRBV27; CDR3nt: TGTGCCAGCACGGGAGGGTGGCCCTATAATTCACCCCTCCACTTT; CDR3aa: CASTGGWPYNSPLHF
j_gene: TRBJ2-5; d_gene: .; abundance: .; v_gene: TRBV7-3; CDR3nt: TGTGCCAGCAGCCTTGACCGGGGGGAGACCCAGTACTTC; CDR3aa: CASSLDRGETQYF
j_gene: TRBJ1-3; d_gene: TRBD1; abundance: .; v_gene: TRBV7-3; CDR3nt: TGTGCCAGCAGCCTCCACAGGGGCGGTGGAAACACCATATATTTT; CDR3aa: CASSLHRGGGNTIYF
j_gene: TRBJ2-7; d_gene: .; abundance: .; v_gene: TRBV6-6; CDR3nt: TGTGCCAGCGACCCCAGAGGCGGAGACGAGCAGTACTTC; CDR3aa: CASDPRGGDEQYF
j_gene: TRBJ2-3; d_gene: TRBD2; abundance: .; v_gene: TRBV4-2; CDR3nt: TGTGCCAGCAGCCAGACTAGCGGGAGCACAGATACGCAGTATTTT; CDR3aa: CASSQTSGSTDTQYF
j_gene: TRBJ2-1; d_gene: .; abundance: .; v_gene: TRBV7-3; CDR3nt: TGTGCCAGCAGCTTCAGAGGGAATGAGCAGTTCTTC; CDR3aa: CASSFRGNEQFF
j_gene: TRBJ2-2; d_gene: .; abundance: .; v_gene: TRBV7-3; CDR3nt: TGTGCCAGCAGCTTAAACGAAGGGGTCCGGGAGCTGTTTTTT; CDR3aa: CASSLNEGVRELFF
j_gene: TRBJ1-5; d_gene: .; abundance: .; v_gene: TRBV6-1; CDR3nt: TGTGCCAGCAGTGACAGGGAAGGTCAGCCCCAGCATTTT; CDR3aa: CASSDREGQPQHF
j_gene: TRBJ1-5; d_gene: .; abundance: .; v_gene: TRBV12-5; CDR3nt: TGTGCTAGTGCTCCGGGGGGCATTCAGCCCCAGCATTTT; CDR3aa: CASAPGGIQPQHF
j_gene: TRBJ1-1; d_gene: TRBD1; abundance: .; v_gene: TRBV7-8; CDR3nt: TGTGCCAGCAGCCCGATGGACAGGGTTGGGACTGAAGCTTTCTTT; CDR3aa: CASSPMDRVGTEAFF
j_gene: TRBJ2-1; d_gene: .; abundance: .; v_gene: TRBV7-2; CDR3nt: TGTGCCAGCAGCTCCTATCGGGGTTACGATGAGCAGTTCTTC; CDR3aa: CASSSYRGYDEQFF
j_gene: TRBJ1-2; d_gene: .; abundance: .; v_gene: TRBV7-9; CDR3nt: TGTGCCAGCAGCCCCCAGAGGGAAGACTATGGCTACACCTTC; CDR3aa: CASSPQREDYGYTF
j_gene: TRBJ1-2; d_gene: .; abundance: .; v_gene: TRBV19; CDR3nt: TGTGCCAGTAGCCTACTCCCAAACTATGGCTACACCTTC; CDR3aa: CASSLLPNYGYTF
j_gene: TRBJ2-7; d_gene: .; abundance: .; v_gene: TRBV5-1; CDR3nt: TGCGCCAGCAGCCCAGCCCCGGGGAGCTCCTACGAGCAGTACTTC; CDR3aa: CASSPAPGSSYEQYF
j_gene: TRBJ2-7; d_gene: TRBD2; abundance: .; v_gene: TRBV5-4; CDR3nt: TGTGCCAGCAGCCCAATACTAGCGGGCTACCCCTCCTACGAGCAGTACTTC; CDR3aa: CASSPILAGYPSYEQYF
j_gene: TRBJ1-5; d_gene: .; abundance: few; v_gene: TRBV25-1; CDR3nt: TGTGCCAGTAGCCAGGGGTACGAGCCCCAGCATTTT; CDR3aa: CASSQGYEPQHF
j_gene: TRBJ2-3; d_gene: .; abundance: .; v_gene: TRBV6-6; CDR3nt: TGTGCCAGCAGCCTGACGGGTATCGACACAGATACGCAGTATTTT; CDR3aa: CASSLTGIDTDTQYF
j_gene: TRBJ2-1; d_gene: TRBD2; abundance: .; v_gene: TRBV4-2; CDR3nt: TGTGCCAGCAGCCAGGCCCCTAGCGGAAACTCCTACAATGAGCAGTTCTTC; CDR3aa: CASSQAPSGNSYNEQFF
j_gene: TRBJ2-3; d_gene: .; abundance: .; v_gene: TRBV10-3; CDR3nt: TGTGCCATCAGTGAGTTTGCTAGCGAGGATACGCAGTATTTT; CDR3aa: CAISEFASEDTQYF
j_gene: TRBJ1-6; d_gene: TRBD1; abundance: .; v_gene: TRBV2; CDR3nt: TGTGCCAGCAGTGTGGCAGGGGGCAGTTCACCCCTCCACTTT; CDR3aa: CASSVAGGSSPLHF
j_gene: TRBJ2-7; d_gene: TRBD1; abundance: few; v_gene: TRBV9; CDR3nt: TGTGCCAGCAGCGTATCGGGACAGGGGTACGAGCAGTACTTC; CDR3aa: CASSVSGQGYEQYF
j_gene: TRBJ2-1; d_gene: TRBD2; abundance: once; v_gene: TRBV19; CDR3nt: TGTGCCAGTAGCCGGGCTAGCGGGAGCGGTGAGCAGTTCTTC; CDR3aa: CASSRASGSGEQFF
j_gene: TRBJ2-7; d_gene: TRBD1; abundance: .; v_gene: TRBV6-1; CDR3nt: TGTGCCAGCACCGAGGGACAGGGGAGTTCCTACGAGCAGTACTTC; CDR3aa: CASTEGQGSSYEQYF
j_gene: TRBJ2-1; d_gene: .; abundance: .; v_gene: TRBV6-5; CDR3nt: TGTGCCAGCAGAGTCCGGGACTCCTCCTACAATGAGCAGTTCTTC; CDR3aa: CASRVRDSSYNEQFF
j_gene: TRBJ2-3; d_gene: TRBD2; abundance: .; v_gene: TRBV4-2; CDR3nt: TGTGCCAGCAGCCAAGATCGGGCGGGAGGGACAGATACGCAGTATTTT; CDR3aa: CASSQDRAGGTDTQYF
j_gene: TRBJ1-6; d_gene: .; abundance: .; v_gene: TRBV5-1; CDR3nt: TGCGCCAGCAGCTTGGCCGCCAGGGGCAGCTCACCCCTCCACTTT; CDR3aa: CASSLAARGSSPLHF